In its sample, the clone carrying this TCR beta chain was seen once. This specimen belongs to a study of shared clonotypes between healthy human individuals. The CDR3 has 16 amino acids. Trimming removed 2 bases at V and 6 bases at J, with 17 bases between. Germline values: CDR1 MNHEY, CDR2 SVGAGI. There were no recent acute infections or vaccinations among the donors, who were healthy HIV-negative adults. Execution of the assay was at deep level. Clones were read by immunoSEQ multiplex PCR, and TCRdb kept only the in-frame ones, dropping some. The sample has 2 million to 2.5 million clones, about 90% seen once.

Sequencing was done on a sample of naive CD4+ T cells from PBMCs. Noted subset: CD45RA+ positively selected. The receptor was isolated from a man between 18 and 29 years old in good health. Some clones in this sample may be carry-over from other donors' samples. The chain links TRBV6-5 to TRBJ1-5; maybe TRBD1 (5 bases). The CDR3 spells CASSYLNKGSGQPQHF. CDR3 bases: TGTGCCAGCAGTTACCTAAATAAGGGGTCGGGTCAGCCCCAGCATTTT.